The 18 T cell receptor beta chains reported below all come from one sample, sequenced in a study of cytomegalovirus exposure and HLA in healthy donors. The primer mix had 60 Vbeta and 13 Jbeta primers. The assay was immunoSEQ multiplex PCR, and TCRdb's table has in-frame clones only and misses some. The data hold 85,000 to 130,000 clones, with roughly 80% observed a single time. What was sequenced was PBMCs. These receptors came from a man between 40 and 49 years old in good health and CMV-seronegative.

This clone has a single count. V is TRBV2 and J is TRBJ2-3; D remains unclear. Germline assignment: CDR1 SNHLY and CDR2 FYNNEI. Trimming stripped 4 bases from V and 0 bases from J, with 14 bases between. CDR3 length equals 16 residues. The CDR3 region has the DNA TGTGCCAGCAGTGTTCTATCCGTTTTGAGCACAGATACGCAGTATTTT. Its translation: CASSVLSVLSTDTQYF.

The chain employs TRBV5-1 and TRBJ2-2; 8 bases map to TRBD1. Trimming took 4 bases from V and 1 from J; bases not matched to a gene: 3. The CDR3 is 15 amino acids. Germline lookup yields CDR1 SGHRS and CDR2 YFSETQ. The CDR3 DNA sequence: TGCGCCAGCAGCAAACAGGGGGAGAACACCGGGGAGCTGTTTTTT. Translated: CASSKQGENTGELFF.

The table lists this clone with a few counts. V usage is TRBV11-2 and J usage is TRBJ2-5; D is undetermined. Trimming shortened V by 4 bases and J by 5 bases, and 8 bases separated the two germline ends. The CDR3 totals 12 residues. Germline assignment: CDR1 SGHAT and CDR2 FQNNGV. CDR3 DNA: TGTGCCAGCAGCTATTTCGAGGAGACCCAGTACTTC. It translates to CASSYFEETQYF.

V gene TRBV18 combines with J gene TRBJ1-1; D is ambiguous. This CDR3 has 14 amino acids. CDR1 and CDR2 from the germline V gene are KGHSH and LQKENI. Trimming cost V 3 bases and J 1 base, with 9 bases left between them. CDR3 in DNA: TGTGCCAGCTCACCGAGGGTTGGGAACACTGAAGCTTTCTTT. Translation: CASSPRVGNTEAFF.

The J gene is TRBJ1-1, the V gene TRBV6-5, with D maybe TRBD1 (5 bases). Per the germline V gene, CDR1 is MNHEY and CDR2 is SVGAGI. The CDR3 runs to 14 residues. V gave up 4 bases and J gave up 1 base, with 10 bases separating them. This CDR3 reads CASSFDRRNTEAFF. In nucleotides, the CDR3 is TGTGCCAGCAGTTTCGACAGAAGGAACACTGAAGCTTTCTTT.

This sequence joins TRBV7-3 and TRBJ2-2, with D maybe TRBD2 (6 bases). Germline V lookup: CDR1 SGHTA, CDR2 FQGTGA. The CDR3 totals 16 residues. The germline V and J ends were trimmed by 1 base and 5 bases, with 14 bases remaining between them. CDR3 amino acids: CASSLMRRERTGELFF. CDR3 bases: TGTGCCAGCAGCTTAATGCGGCGGGAACGAACCGGGGAGCTGTTTTTT.

The V call is TRBV18, the J call TRBJ1-2; D unresolved. This CDR3 comprises 15 residues. Germline V gene lookup returns CDR1 KGHSH and CDR2 LQKENI. V shed 2 bases and J shed 0 bases, with 10 bases lying between them. The CDR3 coding sequence is TGTGCCAGCTCACCAGCCGGGGTCCCTAACTATGGCTACACCTTC. Its translation is CASSPAGVPNYGYTF.

The rearrangement joins TRBV27 to TRBJ1-5; weak D call: TRBD1 (6 bases). The V gene lost 3 bases and the J gene lost 5 bases, with 11 bases spanning the gap. The CDR3 consists of 14 residues. In germline, CDR1 is MNHEY, CDR2 SMNVEV (reference sequence). The CDR3 here is CASSFNGGYQPQHF. The CDR3 nucleotides are TGTGCCAGCAGTTTTAATGGGGGCTATCAGCCCCAGCATTTT.

V gene TRBV15 combines with J gene TRBJ2-4; 8 nucleotides line up with TRBD1. The CDR3 is 17 residues long. Germline lookup yields CDR1 LNHNV and CDR2 YYDKDF (reference sequence). The J segment lost 0 bases and the V segment lost 1 base, leaving 5 bases of the junction unmatched. This CDR3 is CATSRGRTGIAKNIQYF. CDR3 DNA: TGTGCCACCAGCAGAGGGCGGACAGGGATAGCCAAAAACATTCAGTACTTC.

V usage is TRBV5-4 and J usage is TRBJ2-1, with D perhaps TRBD2 (6 bases). Per germline, CDR1 SGHNT and CDR2 YYREEE (reference sequence). Trimming removed 5 bases at V and 6 bases at J, with 15 bases between. CDR3 length equals 14 residues. DNA of the CDR3: TGTGCCAGCAGGGGGGGACCTAGGACCAATGAGCAGTTCTTC. Translating gives CASRGGPRTNEQFF.

The chain has TRBV27 and TRBJ2-1, with TRBD2 matching 10 bases. Trimming took 5 bases from V and 12 from J; bases not matched to a gene: 13. Germline lookup yields CDR1 MNHEY and CDR2 SMNVEV (reference sequence). The CDR3 sequence is 15 residues long. The CDR3 DNA is TGTGCCAGCAGTGATAGCGGGGGGCGTACAATGTGGCAGTTCTTC. This gives the protein CASSDSGGRTMWQFF.

This chain connects TRBV7-9 to TRBJ1-1; unclear D gene. V gave up 2 bases and J gave up 0 bases, with 7 bases separating them. This CDR3 contains 14 residues. Germline V gives CDR1 SEHNR, CDR2 FQNEAQ (reference sequence). CDR3 protein: CASSLNSVNTEAFF. CDR3 nucleotide sequence: TGTGCCAGCAGCTTAAATTCGGTGAACACTGAAGCTTTCTTT.

The CDR3 protein is CASSSPRAPQGGQETQYF. The CDR3 DNA follows: TGTGCCAGCAGCAGCCCGAGGGCCCCCCAGGGAGGCCAAGAGACCCAGTACTTC. The chain is built from TRBV21-1 and TRBJ2-5; no check of the table's D call, TRBD2, against the DNA was made. TRBV21-1 is flagged as a pseudogene. CDR3 length: 18 residues.

The rearrangement uses TRBV19 and TRBJ1-2, with D perhaps TRBD1 (5 bases). The germline gives CDR1 LNHDA, CDR2 SQIVND (reference sequence). V lost 3 bases and J lost 0, with 11 bases in between. The CDR3 has 15 residues. The CDR3 sequence is CASSIRTRTNYGYTF. As DNA, the CDR3 is TGTGCCAGTAGTATCCGGACAAGAACTAACTATGGCTACACCTTC.

The CDR3 sequence is CASSLAQGINSPLHF. In nucleotides, the CDR3 is TGTGCCAGCAGCTTAGCACAGGGGATTAATTCACCCCTCCACTTT. The chain has TRBV7-2 and TRBJ1-6, with 7 bases matching TRBD1. The germline CDR1 and CDR2 sequences are SGHTA and FQGNSA. CDR3 length equals 15 residues. V shed 0 bases and J 6 bases; nucleotides not matched to a gene: 2.

The chain couples TRBV10-1 to TRBJ2-2; 12 bases are a match to TRBD2. The CDR3 contains 17 residues. V lost 3 bases and J lost 1; bases outside the gene matches: 3. Germline V gene sequence: CDR1 WNHNN, CDR2 SYGVQD (reference sequence). CDR3 sequence reads: CASSDQGLAGNTGELFF. The CDR3 nucleotides are TGCGCCAGCAGTGACCAGGGACTAGCGGGGAACACCGGGGAGCTGTTTTTT.

In its sample, this clone was seen once. The rearrangement uses TRBV5-4 and TRBJ2-7; 9 bases line up with TRBD2. There are 17 residues in the CDR3. The germline CDR1 and CDR2 sequences are SGHNT and YYREEE (reference sequence). With V trimmed by 4 bases and J by 0 bases, 11 bases remained unmatched. Here the CDR3 reads CASSAIPSSGVSYEQYF. CDR3 DNA sequence: TGTGCCAGCAGCGCCATTCCTTCTAGCGGGGTCTCCTACGAGCAGTACTTC. Full variable domain (rest looked up from reference TRBV5-4 and TRBJ2-7): ETGVTQSPTHLIKTRGQQVTLRCSSQSGHNTVSWYQQALGQGPQFIFQYYREEENGRGNFPPRFSGLQFPNYSSELNVNALELDDSALYLCASSAIPSSGVSYEQYFGPGTRLTVT.

The gene calls are TRBV10-3 and TRBJ2-7, with 8 nucleotides matching TRBD1. The germline CDR1 and CDR2 sequences are ENHRY and SYGVKD. The CDR3 runs 14 residues. The V and J ends lost 3 bases and 7 bases, in that order; junction bases with no gene match: 8. The CDR3 spells CAISEGTGVWEQYF. In DNA, the CDR3 is TGTGCCATCAGTGAAGGGACAGGAGTATGGGAGCAGTACTTC.